The 30 T cell receptor beta chains below were found in one sample sequenced in a study. TCRdb reprocessed the 5' RACE reads with MiXCR, giving one entry per CDR3 protein. The data hold over 55,000 distinct CDR3 sequences, with roughly 28% observed a single time. Sequencing was carried out using tumor-infiltrating memory CD4+ T cells sorted from the breast tumor. Subset of the sample: memory CD4+ T cells, CD4+CD45RO+CD25-. These receptors all come from a female donor with breast cancer.

This clonotype has just a few counts. The chain joins TRBV5-1 to TRBJ1-4; TRBD1 might be the D (6 bases). Germline assignment: CDR1 SGHRS and CDR2 YFSETQ. V was cut by 3 bases and J by 0 bases, with 18 bases left in between. The CDR3 loop spans 18 amino acids. CDR3 region: CASSSDVTGMATNEKLFF. CDR3 nucleotide sequence: TGCGCCAGCAGCTCGGACGTAACAGGGATGGCAACTAATGAAAAACTGTTTTTT.

This clonotype showed up many times. The V call is TRBV5-1, the J call TRBJ2-4; 7 bases match TRBD2. This CDR3 comprises 16 residues. Germline-derived CDR1 and CDR2 are SGHRS and YFSETQ. With 1 base clipped from V and 4 bases from J, the junction kept 8 bases outside the gene matches. The CDR3 region is CASSLIGLGEKNIQYF. In DNA, the CDR3 is TGCGCCAGCAGCTTGATTGGACTAGGTGAAAAAAACATTCAGTACTTC. Together with reference TRBV5-1 and TRBJ2-4, the CDR3 gives the full variable domain: KAGVTQTPRYLIKTRGQQVTLSCSPISGHRSVSWYQQTPGQGLQFLFEYFSETQRNKGNFPGRFSGRQFSNSRSEMNVSTLELGDSALYLCASSLIGLGEKNIQYFGAGTRLSVL.

The rearrangement links TRBV18 to TRBJ1-1; D remains ambiguous. Germline lookup yields CDR1 KGHSH and CDR2 LQKENI. This CDR3 contains 13 residues. The germline V and J ends were trimmed by 3 bases and 0 bases, with 5 bases remaining between them. The CDR3 region is CASSPDMNTEAFF. For the CDR3, the DNA is TGTGCCAGCTCACCCGACATGAACACTGAAGCTTTCTTT.

The chain links TRBV10-2 to TRBJ1-2; unclear D gene. The CDR3 length is 13 residues. Trimming took off 0 bases at V and 0 bases at J, with 2 bases between the two ends. Germline values: CDR1 WSHSY, CDR2 SAAADI. This CDR3 reads CASSESTNYGYTF. The CDR3, as DNA: TGCGCCAGCAGTGAGTCTACTAACTATGGCTACACCTTC.

The V gene is TRBV5-1, the J gene TRBJ1-5; the match to TRBD1 covers 7 bases. CDR1 SGHRS and CDR2 YFSETQ come from the germline V gene. V shed 0 bases and J 4 bases; nucleotides not matched to a gene: 4. This CDR3 is 15 amino acids long. CDR3 sequence: CASSLDGQVNQPQHF. In nucleotides, the CDR3 is TGCGCCAGCAGCTTGGATGGACAGGTAAATCAGCCCCAGCATTTT.

The chain links TRBV7-2 to TRBJ1-2; D not certain. The CDR3 is made up of 16 amino acids. Trimming removed 3 bases at V and 4 bases at J, with 18 bases between. Germline CDR1 SGHTA, CDR2 FQGNSA. The CDR3 DNA follows: TGTGCCAGCAGCTTCGATCAGGAGGCCCTTCCCTATGGCTACACCTTC. This encodes CASSFDQEALPYGYTF.

The rearrangement joins TRBV20-1 to TRBJ2-4, with 16 bases fitting TRBD2. CDR3 length: 16 amino acids. J was trimmed by 13 bases and V by 1 base; bases with no gene match: 10. CDR1 is DFQATT and CDR2 is SNEGSKA in the germline V gene (reference sequence). The CDR3 DNA sequence: TGCAGTGCTAGAGTGTCGGGGACTAGCGGGAGGGAGAAACAGTACTTC. Its translation: CSARVSGTSGREKQYF.

J is TRBJ2-3 and V is TRBV7-2, with a tentative D call TRBD1 (6 bases). The CDR3 is 14 amino acids. CDR1 and CDR2 (germline): SGHTA, FQGNSA. With 3 bases removed from V and 2 bases from J, the gap between germline ends came to 9 bases. The CDR3: CASSFDRYTDTQYF. CDR3 bases: TGTGCCAGCAGCTTCGACAGGTACACAGATACGCAGTATTTT.

The chain employs TRBV5-5 and TRBJ1-4; a weak D match, TRBD1 (5 bases). V lost 3 bases and J 4 bases, leaving 7 bases between the germline ends. Germline V lookup: CDR1 SGHKS, CDR2 YYEKEE (reference sequence). CDR3 length: 13 amino acids. CDR3: CASSSGNNEKLFF. CDR3 in DNA: TGTGCCAGCAGCTCAGGGAATAATGAAAAACTGTTTTTT.

The sample holds many counts of this clonotype. The chain is built from TRBV29-1 and TRBJ1-5, with a weak D call TRBD1 (6 bases). Germline lookup yields CDR1 SQVTM and CDR2 ANQGSEA. Deletions cut 7 bases from V and 3 bases from J, with 13 bases between. The CDR3 spans 13 residues. The CDR3 nucleotides read TGCAGCGCTGGGGGCGGGTCCAATCAGCCCCAGCATTTT. This translates into CSAGGGSNQPQHF.

The chain uses TRBV4-3 and TRBJ1-2; no reliable D call. Trimming cost V 0 bases and J 3 bases, with 11 bases left between them. CDR3 length equals 15 residues. The germline V gene encodes CDR1 LGHNA and CDR2 YSLEER. In DNA, the CDR3 is TGCGCCAGCAGCCAAGATTTTACAGAGCACTATGGCTACACCTTC. It codes for CASSQDFTEHYGYTF.

The V call is TRBV28, the J call TRBJ2-1; possibly TRBD2 for D (6 bases). Trimming shortened V by 4 bases and J by 0 bases, and 7 bases separated the two germline ends. The length of the CDR3 is 14 residues. The V gene's germline CDR1 is MDHEN and CDR2 SYDVKM. CDR3 sequence reads: CASSYGSSYNEQFF. DNA for the CDR3: TGTGCCAGCAGTTACGGGAGCTCCTACAATGAGCAGTTCTTC.

The rearrangement links TRBV7-9 to TRBJ2-1; D not resolved. Germline assignment: CDR1 SEHNR and CDR2 FQNEAQ (reference sequence). This CDR3 is 16 amino acids long. The V end was cut by 0 bases, the J end by 5 bases, with 14 bases between. This CDR3 reads CASSLAVTALNNEQFF. The CDR3 coding sequence is TGTGCCAGCAGCTTAGCGGTTACAGCGCTTAACAATGAGCAGTTCTTC. Together with reference TRBV7-9 and TRBJ2-1, the CDR3 gives the full variable domain: DTGVSQNPRHKITKRGQNVTFRCDPISEHNRLYWYRQTLGQGPEFLTYFQNEAQLEKSRLLSDRFSAERPKGSFSTLEIQRTEQGDSAMYLCASSLAVTALNNEQFFGPGTRLTVL.

The CDR3 region is CATSLGQETQYF. In nucleotides, the CDR3 is TGTGCCACCAGTTTGGGGCAAGAGACCCAGTACTTC. The chain uses TRBV24-1 and TRBJ2-5; the D is unclear. The CDR3 is made up of 12 amino acids. V was trimmed by 6 bases and J by 2 bases, leaving 6 bases between them. CDR1 KGHDR and CDR2 SFDVKD come from the germline V gene.

The chain has TRBV29-1 and TRBJ1-1; D remains unclear. Trimming left V 1 base short and J 5 bases short, with 8 bases between. The CDR3 is 12 residues long. Germline CDR1 is SQVTM and CDR2 is ANQGSEA. CDR3 nucleotides: TGCAGCGTTGAAGTCCGAAGGACTGAAGCTTTCTTT. Protein sequence: CSVEVRRTEAFF.

Regarding this clonotype: The junction departs from the called germline gene at one end, perhaps through a read error. The chain links TRBV6-2 or TRBV6-3 to TRBJ2-5; 14 bases map to TRBD2. The CDR3 has 15 residues. In germline, CDR1 is MNHEY, CDR2 SVGEGT. In DNA, the CDR3 is TGTGCCAGCAGTTCCCGACTAGCGGGAGGGGAGACCCAGTGCTTC. The encoded protein is CASSSRLAGGETQCF.

This clonotype was observed many times. The V call is TRBV4-1, the J call TRBJ1-2; 7 nucleotides align to TRBD1. Germline V gene lookup returns CDR1 MGHRA and CDR2 YSYEKL. The CDR3 runs to 15 residues. Trimming cost V 6 bases and J 5 bases; bases outside gene matches: 12. CDR3 residues: CASSPQRGQTYGYTF. Written as DNA, the CDR3 is TGCGCCAGCAGTCCCCAGAGGGGACAGACATATGGCTACACCTTC.

This clonotype was counted a single time. The CDR3 does not close with the conserved phenylalanine or tryptophan, likely indicating a read error. The CDR3 is CSASDPAGGTDTQYL. The CDR3 DNA follows: TGCAGTGCTAGTGATCCAGCGGGAGGAACAGATACGCAGTATTTA. The chain uses TRBV20-1 and TRBJ2-3, with 9 bases aligning to TRBD2. The J segment lost 3 bases and the V segment lost 3 bases, leaving 7 bases of the junction unmatched. Germline CDR1 reads DFQATT; CDR2 reads SNEGSKA (reference sequence). CDR3 size: 15 residues.

As to this clonotype: An end of the junction differs from the germline gene, which may be a read error. This chain links TRBV7-2 with TRBJ2-2, with D perhaps matching TRBD1 (6 bases). The CDR3 contains 16 residues. CDR1 is SGHTA and CDR2 is FQGNSA in the germline V gene. The CDR3 protein is CASSLAAGAITGELFF. The DNA of the CDR3 is TGTGCCAGCAGCTTAGCTGCAGGGGCGATCACCGGGGAGCTGTTCTTT.

This clonotype was seen only once. The junction differs from germline at one of its ends, possibly a read error. The genes are TRBV6-1 and TRBJ2-7, with 9 bases lining up with TRBD2. The CDR3 loop spans 17 amino acids. Germline V gene data show CDR1 as MNHNS and CDR2 as SASEGT. The CDR3 is CASNTWRSGRGSYKQYF. As DNA, the CDR3 is TGTGCCAGCAACACCTGGCGTAGCGGGAGAGGATCCTACAAGCAGTACTTC.

V is TRBV6-6 and J is TRBJ2-3, with a possible D match to TRBD2 (6 bases). Looked up from germline, CDR1 is MNHNY and CDR2 is SVGAGI (reference sequence). Trimming stripped 6 bases from V and 0 bases from J, with 13 bases between. The CDR3 runs to 15 residues. The CDR3 reads CASRDFGGSTDTQYF. The CDR3 DNA follows: TGTGCCAGCAGGGATTTTGGGGGGAGCACAGATACGCAGTATTTT.

This clonotype has just a few counts. The chain uses TRBV6-5 and TRBJ1-2; D remains ambiguous. V lost 2 bases and J 6 bases, leaving 4 bases between the germline ends. The CDR3 sequence is 11 residues long. Germline lookup yields CDR1 MNHEY and CDR2 SVGAGI. The CDR3 DNA reads as TGTGCCAGCAGTTACGCCGATGGCTACACCTTC. This codes for CASSYADGYTF.

To note about this clonotype: This may come from a read error, since a much larger clone is one base off. The chain joins TRBV5-1 to TRBJ2-5; D unclear. Between the trimmed V and J ends, which lost 2 bases and 1 base, there was a span of 9 bases. Germline CDR1 is SGHRS and CDR2 is YFSETQ. The CDR3 runs 14 residues. The CDR3 loop is CASSFQRFQETQYF. In nucleotides, the CDR3 is TGCGCCAGCAGCTTCCAGAGGTTCCAAGAGACCCAGTACTTC.

The chain links TRBV6-1 to TRBJ2-7; the match to TRBD1 covers 7 bases. This CDR3 is built from 14 residues. V was clipped by 7 bases and J by 0 bases; unmatched bases: 6. CDR1 is MNHNS and CDR2 is SASEGT in the germline V gene. The DNA for the CDR3 is TGTGCCAGCATTTTACAGGGGCACTCCTACGAGCAGTACTTC. Encoded protein: CASILQGHSYEQYF.

The chain is built from TRBV5-1 and TRBJ2-7; perhaps TRBD1 as D (5 bases). There are 23 residues in the CDR3. The ends were cut back, 4 bases at V and 3 bases at J, with 41 bases in the middle. CDR1 is SGHRS and CDR2 is YFSETQ in the germline V gene. The CDR3 DNA follows: TGCGCCAGCAGCCCGGATAGCTGTAACATTGTGGACCAGGGTAGGACCGTAAACTACGAGCAGTACTTC. This codes for CASSPDSCNIVDQGRTVNYEQYF. The full variable domain, its missing parts supplied by reference TRBV5-1 and TRBJ2-7, is KAGVTQTPRYLIKTRGQQVTLSCSPISGHRSVSWYQQTPGQGLQFLFEYFSETQRNKGNFPGRFSGRQFSNSRSEMNVSTLELGDSALYLCASSPDSCNIVDQGRTVNYEQYFGPGTRLTVT.

The genes are TRBV20-1 and TRBJ1-6, with TRBD1 identical over 8 bases. Germline CDR1 reads DFQATT; CDR2 reads SNEGSKA (reference sequence). CDR3 length: 16 amino acids. The trim removed 1 base at V and 7 bases at J, leaving 9 bases unmatched. CDR3 bases: TGCAGTGCTAGAGGTTCTCCACAGGGGGGAAATTCACCCCTCCACTTT. Translated, it gives CSARGSPQGGNSPLHF.

This clonotype was detected only a few times. V is TRBV15 and J is TRBJ2-5; D possibly corresponds to TRBD1 (5 bases). The CDR3 contains 14 residues. Germline V gives CDR1 LNHNV, CDR2 YYDKDF (reference sequence). V was clipped by 1 base and J by 5 bases, with 11 bases between them. DNA for the CDR3: TGTGCCACCAGCAGAGGGGGCGATGGGGAGACCCAGTACTTC. Its translation: CATSRGGDGETQYF. The full variable domain, its missing parts supplied by reference TRBV15 and TRBJ2-5, is DAMVIQNPRYQVTQFGKPVTLSCSQTLNHNVMYWYQQKSSQAPKLLFHYYDKDFNNEADTPDNFQSRRPNTSFCFLDIRSPGLGDTAMYLCATSRGGDGETQYFGPGTRLLVL.

Remarks on this clonotype: The junction differs from germline at one of its ends, possibly a read error. The rearrangement uses TRBV7-9 and TRBJ1-2; no reliable D call. CDR1 is SEHNR and CDR2 is FQNEAQ in the germline V gene (reference sequence). This CDR3 has 14 amino acids. CDR3: CASRSVGAYYGCTF. In nucleotides, the CDR3 is TGTGCCAGCAGGTCCGTGGGCGCTTACTATGGCTGCACCTTC.

The rearrangement uses TRBV6-6 and TRBJ1-1, with TRBD1 matching 8 bases. V gave up 6 bases and J gave up 5 bases; unmatched junction bases: 5. The CDR3 is 13 amino acids. Per germline, CDR1 MNHNY and CDR2 SVGAGI (reference sequence). CDR3 loop: CASRTQGVTEAFF. As DNA, the CDR3 is TGTGCCAGCAGGACACAGGGGGTAACTGAAGCTTTCTTT.

This clonotype was picked up a small number of times. This chain joins TRBV7-6 and TRBJ2-1, with TRBD1 as a possible D gene (5 bases). Germline loops: CDR1 SGHVS, CDR2 FNYEAQ. The CDR3 consists of 17 residues. Between the trimmed V and J ends, which lost 2 bases and 5 bases, there was a span of 19 bases. In DNA form, the CDR3 reads TGTGCCAGCAGCTTATTCGGTACAAGGACAACACACAATGAGCAGTTCTTC. Encoded protein: CASSLFGTRTTHNEQFF.